The next 6 T cell receptor beta chains were all read from a single sample in a study of cytomegalovirus exposure and HLA in healthy donors. This table comes from immunoSEQ multiplex PCR, and its TCRdb copy is limited to in-frame clones, with some not included. This sample carries 85,000 to 120,000 clones, about 88% of them seen once, and the ten largest clones take around 1.7%. The sequenced material came from PBMCs. These receptors were taken from a woman younger than 30 in good health and CMV-seropositive.

This clone was seen more than once but under ten times. The V call is TRBV6-6, the J call TRBJ1-1; weak D call: TRBD1 (5 bases). The CDR3 spans 13 residues. The germline V and J ends were trimmed by 5 bases and 1 base, with 8 bases remaining between them. Germline lookup yields CDR1 MNHNY and CDR2 SVGAGI (reference sequence). Written as DNA, the CDR3 is TGTGCCAGCAGTCAAGACAGGAACACTGAAGCTTTCTTT. It yields the protein CASSQDRNTEAFF.

This chain connects TRBV7-9 to TRBJ1-6; D is possibly TRBD1 (5 bases). The CDR3 runs 15 residues. In germline, CDR1 is SEHNR, CDR2 FQNEAQ (reference sequence). Trimming pared 4 bases from V and 7 bases from J, leaving 14 bases between. The CDR3 protein is CASSYSAGSNSPLHF. The CDR3 DNA is TGTGCCAGCAGCTACAGCGCAGGGTCGAATTCACCCCTCCACTTT.

This clone has more than one count but fewer than ten. V usage is TRBV28 and J usage is TRBJ2-6, with D unclear. The CDR3 is made up of 13 amino acids. The germline V and J ends were trimmed by 4 bases and 3 bases, with 4 bases remaining between them. CDR1 is MDHEN, CDR2 SYDVKM, per germline. In nucleotides, the CDR3 is TGTGCCAGCAGTTCTAGTGGGGCCAACGTCCTGACTTTC. It translates to CASSSSGANVLTF.

The chain carries TRBV5-4 and TRBJ2-6, with D tentatively TRBD1 (6 bases). Trimming removed 10 bases from V and 0 bases from J, with 20 bases in between. Germline V gives CDR1 SGHNT, CDR2 YYREEE (reference sequence). This CDR3 comprises 17 residues. Written as DNA, the CDR3 is TGTGCCGCGACTGGAATCGGACAGATCTCTGGGGCCAACGTCCTGACTTTC. Its translation: CAATGIGQISGANVLTF.

The gene calls are TRBV27 and TRBJ2-1, with D hard to call. The germline CDR1 and CDR2 sequences are MNHEY and SMNVEV (reference sequence). Trimming shortened V by 4 bases and J by 5 bases, and 9 bases separated the two germline ends. The CDR3 extends over 13 amino acids. This chain's CDR3 is CASSSGSHNEQFF. CDR3 nucleotide sequence: TGTGCCAGCAGTTCAGGATCCCACAATGAGCAGTTCTTC.

About this clone itself: Germline is not matched at one junction end, which may reflect a read error. The chain links TRBV2 to TRBJ2-7, with 10 bases identical to TRBD2. Germline V gives CDR1 SNHLY, CDR2 FYNNEI. This CDR3 is built from 14 residues. The CDR3 protein is CASNEGTSAHEQYF. CDR3 sequence (DNA): TGTGCCAGCAATGAAGGGACTAGCGCCCACGAGCAGTACTTC.